This T cell receptor beta chain was sequenced in a study of regulatory T cells in long-lasting Graves disease (dated by TCRdb to the early 2020s). Looking at the study overall: Persistent Graves' disease was defined as persistently positive TSH receptor autoantibodies together with antithyroid drug treatment for over 5 years. Persistent Graves' disease patients in the clinical cohort had taken antithyroid drugs for roughly ten years on average. Peripheral blood TCR sequencing and RNA sequencing compared persistent Graves' disease patients with newly diagnosed Graves' disease patients. TCR sequencing covered 13 persistent and around 20 newly diagnosed Graves' disease patients, around 33 samples in total. The study was registered as a clinical trial and conducted in China.

On this clonotype itself: No cognate antigen has been identified for it. It has no much larger one-base neighbor in the sample; base qualities were not kept.

In light of the paper, this sample's time point label describes: persistent/refractory GD, antithyroid drugs over 5 years with positive TRAb. For both TCR sequencing and RNA sequencing, RNA was extracted from PBMCs in TRIzol. The diagnosis of Graves' disease followed American Thyroid Association guidelines. The patients came from an endocrinology department in Xi'an, China. Each patient gave about 9.1 milliliters of peripheral blood, collected in an EDTA anticoagulant tube. Ficoll Paque Plus density gradient separation was used to isolate PBMCs, and no additional T cell sorting was done. An Agilent 2100 Bioanalyzer and agarose gel were used to check RNA quality, and a NanoDrop 2000 was used to measure RNA concentration. Here is what the overall study found, with its caveats: Because the primary lesion, thyroid tissue, could not be accessed, the study looked at peripheral blood alone. Sequencing and analysis were limited to the TCR beta chain. Compared with newly diagnosed patients, persistent Graves' disease patients had lower TCR Shannon entropy and fewer highly expanded clones, which suggests clonal expansion. The small sample size was acknowledged by the authors as a limitation that may reduce accuracy. A larger number of public clonotypes was shared among persistent patients (2,741) than among newly diagnosed patients (about 990).

The library relied on multiplex PCR. For sequencing, an Illumina HiSeq 4000 was employed. iRepertoire HTBI primers and Arm-PCR amplification of CDR3 regions were used to construct TCR beta libraries. Gel purification was performed on PCR products prior to sequencing. The study's processing was this. Gene usage analysis of CDR3 amino acid clonotypes used the approximately 62 TRBV and fewer than 15 TRBJ segments found across samples. COPE and FqMerger were used to merge the filtered high-quality paired reads into contigs. BLAST was used to align contigs to IMGT TRBV, TRBD and TRBJ reference genes, with CDR3 defined following IMGT. Any clonotype with a frequency above 0.1% was classified as a highly expanded clone. Repertoire diversity was measured by Shannon entropy, and V-J evenness by the Gini coefficient. Clonotypes shared by more than one individual were considered public. TCRdb reprocessing: public reads trimmed at Q25 with fastp, clones called with MiXCR, in-frame beta chains kept. Each CDR3 protein gets just one entry, which takes the most common genes and DNA from the rows behind it. The V and J calls and clone size come from TCRdb's table, not from the authors' own analysis. This sample holds 500,000 to 800,000 distinct CDR3 sequences; approximately 29% were observed only once. Of the sample, around 40% is held by the ten largest clones.

The sample was peripheral blood mononuclear cells (PBMCs), taken when the disease was refractory, from a patient treated with antithyroid drugs. This TCR came from a female donor with Graves disease.

The nucleotide sequence reads as follows: TGTGCCAGCAGTGCAGGGAGTTTTGGAGGCTACGAGCAGTACTTC. This sequence encodes CASSAGSFGGYEQYF. The chain is assembled from TRBV27 and TRBJ2-7, with a tentative D call of TRBD1 or TRBD2, each matching 5 bases. The germline V gene (reference sequence) yields MNHEY for CDR1 and SMNVEV for CDR2. V sheds 5 bases and J sheds 3 bases, leaving 17 bases between their ends. Spanning cysteine to phenylalanine, the CDR3 consists of 15 amino acids. Only CDR3 DNA remains: 45 bases, in frame from the first base.